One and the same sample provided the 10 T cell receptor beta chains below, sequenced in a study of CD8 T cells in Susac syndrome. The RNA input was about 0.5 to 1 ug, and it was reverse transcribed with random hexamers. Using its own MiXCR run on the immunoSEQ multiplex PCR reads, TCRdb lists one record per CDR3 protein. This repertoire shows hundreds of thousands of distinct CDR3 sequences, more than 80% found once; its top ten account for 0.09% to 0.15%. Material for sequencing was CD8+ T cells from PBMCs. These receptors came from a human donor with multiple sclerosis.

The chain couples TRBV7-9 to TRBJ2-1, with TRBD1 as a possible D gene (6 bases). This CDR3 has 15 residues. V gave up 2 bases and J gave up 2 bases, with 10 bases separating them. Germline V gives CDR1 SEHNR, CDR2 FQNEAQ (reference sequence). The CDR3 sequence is CASSLRDTTYNEQFF. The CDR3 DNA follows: TGTGCCAGCAGCTTACGGGACACCACCTACAATGAGCAGTTCTTC.

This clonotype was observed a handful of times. The CDR3 protein is CASSPLRGRTGELFF. CDR3 DNA: TGTGCCAGCTCACCACTTAGAGGTCGTACCGGGGAGCTGTTTTTT. The genes are TRBV18 and TRBJ2-2; D is ambiguous. V was pared by 1 base and J by 5 bases, with 11 bases between. In germline, CDR1 is KGHSH, CDR2 LQKENI. The CDR3 spans 15 residues.

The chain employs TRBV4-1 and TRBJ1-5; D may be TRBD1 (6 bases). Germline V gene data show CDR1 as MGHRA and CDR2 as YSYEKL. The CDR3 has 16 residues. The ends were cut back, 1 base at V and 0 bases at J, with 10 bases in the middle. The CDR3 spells CASSQATGLSNQPQHF. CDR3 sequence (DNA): TGCGCCAGCAGCCAAGCGACAGGCCTTAGCAATCAGCCCCAGCATTTT.

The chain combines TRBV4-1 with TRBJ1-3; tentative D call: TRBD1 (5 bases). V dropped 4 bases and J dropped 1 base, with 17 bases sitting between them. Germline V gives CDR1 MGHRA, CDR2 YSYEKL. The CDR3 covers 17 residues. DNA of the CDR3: TGCGCCAGCAGCCTATTTGACAGCATCCCTTCTGGAAACACCATATATTTT. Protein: CASSLFDSIPSGNTIYF.

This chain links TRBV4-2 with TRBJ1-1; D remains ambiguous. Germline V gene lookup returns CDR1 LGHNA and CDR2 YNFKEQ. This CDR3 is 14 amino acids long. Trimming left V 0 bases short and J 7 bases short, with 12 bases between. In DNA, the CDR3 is TGTGCCAGCAGCCAAGATTTTGGGGTTGTTGAAGCTTTCTTT. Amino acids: CASSQDFGVVEAFF.

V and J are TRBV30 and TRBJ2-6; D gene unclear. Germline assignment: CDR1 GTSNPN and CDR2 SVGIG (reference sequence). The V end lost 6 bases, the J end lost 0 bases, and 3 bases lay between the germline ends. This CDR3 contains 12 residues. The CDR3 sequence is CACDSGANVLTF. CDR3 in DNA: TGTGCCTGCGACTCTGGGGCCAACGTCCTGACTTTC.

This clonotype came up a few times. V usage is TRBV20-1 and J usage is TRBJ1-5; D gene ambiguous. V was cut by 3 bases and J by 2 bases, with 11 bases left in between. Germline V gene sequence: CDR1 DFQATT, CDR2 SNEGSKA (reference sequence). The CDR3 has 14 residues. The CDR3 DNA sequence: TGCAGTGCTAGTTATCGGCAGGGCAATCAGCCCCAGCATTTT. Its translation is CSASYRQGNQPQHF.

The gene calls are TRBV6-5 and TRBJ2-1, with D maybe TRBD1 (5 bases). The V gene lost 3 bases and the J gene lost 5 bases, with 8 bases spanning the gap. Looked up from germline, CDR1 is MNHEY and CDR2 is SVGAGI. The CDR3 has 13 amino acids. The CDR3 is CASSYTTDNEQFF. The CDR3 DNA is TGTGCCAGCAGTTATACGACAGACAATGAGCAGTTCTTC.

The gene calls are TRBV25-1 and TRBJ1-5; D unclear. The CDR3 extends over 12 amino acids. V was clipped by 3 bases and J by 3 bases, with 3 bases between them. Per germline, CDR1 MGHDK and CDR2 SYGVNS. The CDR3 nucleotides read TGTGCCAGCAGTGAGGTCAATCAGCCCCAGCATTTT. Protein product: CASSEVNQPQHF. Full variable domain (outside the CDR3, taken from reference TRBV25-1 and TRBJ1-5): EADIYQTPRYLVIGTGKKITLECSQTMGHDKMYWYQQDPGMELHLIHYSYGVNSTEKGDLSSESTVSRIRTEHFPLTLESARPSHTSQYLCASSEVNQPQHFGDGTRLSIL.

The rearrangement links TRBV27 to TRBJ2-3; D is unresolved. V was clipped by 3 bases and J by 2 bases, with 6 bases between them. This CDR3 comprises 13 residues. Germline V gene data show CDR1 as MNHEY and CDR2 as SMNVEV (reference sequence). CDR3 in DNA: TGTGCCAGCAGTTTTGGAGTCACAGATACGCAGTATTTT. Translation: CASSFGVTDTQYF.